Shown below are 8 T cell receptor beta chains from a single sample sequenced in a study of technical replicates of blood from several donors listed by TCRdb under 2017. The library was generated by the immunoSEQ multiplex PCR assay. The source is immuneACCESS, and TCRdb retained only in-frame sequences with V and J called. Part of the clones is not carried over; for the studies checked, unresolved V genes explain less than half of this, and the remainder is unexplained. The sample table shows around 13,000 clones, and roughly 83% are seen once. The ten top clones hold roughly a tenth of the sample. The source material was PBMCs. The receptors were sampled from a human donor in good health.

This chain joins TRBV30 and TRBJ1-4; TRBD1 is a possible D gene (6 bases). This CDR3 spans 14 amino acids. The germline V and J ends were trimmed by 3 bases and 3 bases, with 11 bases remaining between them. In germline, CDR1 is GTSNPN, CDR2 SVGIG (reference sequence). This CDR3 reads CAWRKAGANEKLFF. The DNA of the CDR3 is TGTGCCTGGAGAAAGGCAGGGGCTAATGAAAAACTGTTTTTT.

This clone has a single count. The genes are TRBV7-2 and TRBJ2-1, with 10 bases fitting TRBD2. From germline, CDR1 is SGHTA and CDR2 FQGNSA. V gave up 1 base and J gave up 9 bases; unmatched junction bases: 9. CDR3 length equals 16 residues. CDR3 amino acids: CASSLVGTSAQGEQFF. The CDR3 DNA reads as TGTGCCAGCAGCTTAGTGGGGACTAGCGCCCAGGGTGAGCAGTTCTTC.

The J gene is TRBJ2-2, the V gene TRBV7-3; 8 bases are shared with TRBD1. The junction had 1 base not matched to a gene; V was cut back by 2 bases and J by 5 bases. Germline V gene lookup returns CDR1 SGHTA and CDR2 FQGTGA. The CDR3 sequence is 14 residues long. The CDR3 region is CASSLQGATGELFF. In nucleotides, the CDR3 is TGTGCCAGCAGCTTACAGGGGGCAACCGGGGAGCTGTTTTTT.

J is TRBJ2-1 and V is TRBV30; D is possibly TRBD1 (5 bases). Trimming shortened V by 2 bases and J by 10 bases, and 15 bases separated the two germline ends. Germline lookup yields CDR1 GTSNPN and CDR2 SVGIG (reference sequence). This CDR3 comprises 13 residues. The CDR3 sequence: CAWSRSRVGEQFF. The CDR3 DNA reads as TGTGCCTGGAGTCGAAGCAGGGTAGGGGAGCAGTTCTTC.

This clone is a singleton in its sample. This chain links TRBV5-1 with TRBJ2-7; 12 bases align to TRBD2. After removal of 4 bases from V and 4 bases from J, the junction contained 3 bases not matched to a gene. This CDR3 is built from 14 residues. Per germline, CDR1 SGHRS and CDR2 YFSETQ. This chain's CDR3 is CASSQGTSGYEQYF. The CDR3 DNA is TGCGCCAGCAGCCAGGGGACTAGCGGGTACGAGCAGTACTTC.

This clone has just one count. This rearrangement joins TRBV5-5 to TRBJ1-2; D is uncertain. The CDR3 extends over 12 amino acids. The V end lost 8 bases, the J end lost 2 bases, and 10 bases lay between the germline ends. CDR1 is SGHKS and CDR2 is YYEKEE in the germline V gene (reference sequence). Here the CDR3 DNA reads TGTGCCAGTTTATCGGGGAACTATGGCTACACCTTC. It codes for CASLSGNYGYTF.

The chain combines TRBV6-1 with TRBJ2-2, with TRBD1 matching over 9 bases. CDR3 length: 15 residues. Trimming at V came to 7 bases and at J to 6 bases, leaving 9 bases not matched to a gene. Germline V CDR1 and CDR2: MNHNS, SASEGT. For the CDR3, the DNA is TGTGCCAGCACGGACAGGGGTTATTTCGCCGGGGAGCTGTTTTTT. Protein sequence: CASTDRGYFAGELFF.

This clone was observed a handful of times. The J gene is TRBJ2-2, the V gene TRBV14; 10 bases map to TRBD1. The length of the CDR3 is 15 residues. Germline lookup yields CDR1 SGHDN and CDR2 FVKESK. With V trimmed by 3 bases and J by 5 bases, 3 bases remained unmatched. The CDR3 region is CASSQLGQGTGELFF. CDR3 in DNA: TGTGCCAGCAGCCAGCTGGGACAGGGGACCGGGGAGCTGTTTTTT.